At least ten counts were recorded for the clone carrying this T cell receptor (beta chain). This CDR3 is 13 amino acids long. From germline, CDR1 is DFQATT and CDR2 SNEGSKA (reference sequence). V was cut by 4 bases and J by 6 bases, with 13 bases left in between. This entry is derived from a study of T cells in Graves' hyperthyroidism and ophthalmopathy. Graves' hyperthyroidism showing no ophthalmopathy progression within 18 months was considered stable. It was RNA transcripts that yielded the amplified TCR beta CDR3 regions. A set of HTBI primers served as the primers for a first-round RT-PCR of the TCR CDR3. Each CDR3 protein gets one entry after TCRdb re-called the multiplex PCR reads with MiXCR. The sample records about 420,000 distinct CDR3 sequences, roughly 13% being singletons.

J is TRBJ1-5 and V is TRBV20-1; D ambiguous. This clonotype originated in a woman aged 18 to 35 with Graves' hyperthyroidism. Sequencing was performed on blood. CDR3 bases: TGCAGTGCTACCGAGTCCGCTAGTCAGCCCCAGCATTTT. Translation gives CSATESASQPQHF.